What follows are 18 T cell receptor beta chains derived from one specimen sequenced in a study of control samples from healthy donors and cancer patients. Here immunoSEQ multiplex PCR was the method, and the copy in TCRdb shows in-frame clones only, minus some. Of some 190,000 clones in the sample, about 90% were seen once. Sequenced material: blood. The receptor source for this set is a man aged 25 to 40 in good health.

The chain uses TRBV2 and TRBJ2-7; D is possibly TRBD1 (5 bases). The CDR3 spans 14 residues. From germline, CDR1 is SNHLY and CDR2 FYNNEI. Trimming removed 4 bases at V and 0 bases at J, with 10 bases between. CDR3 amino acids: CASSGDQGSYEQYF. The CDR3 DNA reads TGTGCCAGCAGTGGTGACCAGGGCTCCTACGAGCAGTACTTC.

The chain combines TRBV18 with TRBJ2-6; no reliable D call. CDR1 and CDR2 from the germline V gene are KGHSH and LQKENI. V shed 3 bases and J shed 0 bases, with 18 bases lying between them. This CDR3 contains 19 residues. Here the CDR3 DNA reads TGTGCCAGCTCACCCAGAAGGATTGGGGTGGTCTCTGGGGCCAACGTCCTGACTTTC. Encoded protein: CASSPRRIGVVSGANVLTF.

This clone was counted between two and nine times. This chain links TRBV7-3 with TRBJ1-5, with a possible D match to TRBD1 (5 bases). The CDR3 consists of 13 residues. The V end lost 4 bases, the J end lost 6 bases, and 10 bases lay between the germline ends. Per the germline V gene, CDR1 is SGHTA and CDR2 is FQGTGA. DNA for the CDR3: TGTGCCAGCAGCTCGCAGGGAAGTCAGCCCCAGCATTTT. Translation: CASSSQGSQPQHF.

This chain's CDR3 is CASTLVVALNTEAFF. DNA for the CDR3: TGTGCCAGCACCCTTGTGGTGGCGTTGAACACTGAAGCTTTCTTT. The chain recombines TRBV6-5 with TRBJ1-1; no clear D. The CDR3 is 15 amino acids. V was trimmed by 7 bases and J by 0 bases, leaving 15 bases between them. The germline V gene encodes CDR1 MNHEY and CDR2 SVGAGI.

V gene TRBV19 combines with J gene TRBJ1-4; D uncertain. Trimming shortened V by 3 bases and J by 0 bases, and 11 bases separated the two germline ends. CDR1 LNHDA and CDR2 SQIVND come from the germline V gene (reference sequence). The CDR3 is 16 residues long. CDR3 amino acids: CASSISHSSTNEKLFF. In nucleotides, the CDR3 is TGTGCCAGTAGTATTTCTCACAGTTCAACTAATGAAAAACTGTTTTTT.

The chain employs TRBV30 and TRBJ1-3; weak D call: TRBD1 (6 bases). Germline V CDR1 and CDR2: GTSNPN, SVGIG (reference sequence). The V end lost 7 bases, the J end lost 3 bases, and 13 bases lay between the germline ends. CDR3 length equals 13 residues. DNA of the CDR3: TGTGCCTACGAACAGGGACGTGGAAACACCATATATTTT. Translating gives CAYEQGRGNTIYF. The complete variable domain, with remaining parts taken from reference TRBV30 and TRBJ1-3, reads SQTIHQWPATLVQPVGSPLSLECTVEGTSNPNLYWYRQAAGRGLQLLFYSVGIGQISSEVPQNLSASRPQDRQFILSSKKLLLSDSGFYLCAYEQGRGNTIYFGEGSWLTVV.

Remarks on this clone: The sample contains more than one DNA sequence encoding this CDR3. The chain recombines TRBV18 with TRBJ2-3; D gene uncertain. The CDR3 length is 12 residues. Germline values: CDR1 KGHSH, CDR2 LQKENI. Trimming cost V 2 bases and J 0 bases, with 0 bases left between them. The CDR3 nucleotides read TGTGCCAGCTCACCAAGCACAGATACGCAGTATTTT. Protein product: CASSPSTDTQYF.

The V gene is TRBV15, the J gene TRBJ1-5, with 10 bases lining up with TRBD1. CDR1 and CDR2 (germline): LNHNV, YYDKDF (reference sequence). The CDR3 is 14 residues long. V lost 8 bases, J lost 5 bases, and 6 bases stayed unmatched. CDR3 amino acids: CATRDRGFDQPQHF. CDR3 DNA sequence: TGTGCCACCCGGGACAGGGGATTTGATCAGCCCCAGCATTTT. Variable domain in full (rest from reference TRBV15 and TRBJ1-5): DAMVIQNPRYQVTQFGKPVTLSCSQTLNHNVMYWYQQKSSQAPKLLFHYYDKDFNNEADTPDNFQSRRPNTSFCFLDIRSPGLGDTAMYLCATRDRGFDQPQHFGDGTRLSIL.

This rearrangement joins TRBV6-5 to TRBJ2-1, with D unresolved. V was clipped by 6 bases and J by 9 bases, with 12 bases between them. Germline CDR1 MNHEY, CDR2 SVGAGI. The CDR3 is 12 residues long. The CDR3 nucleotides are TGTGCCAGCAGCCATTCCGGTAGTGAGCAGTTCTTC. Its protein product is CASSHSGSEQFF.

The chain employs TRBV18 and TRBJ1-1; maybe TRBD1 (6 bases). Germline loops: CDR1 KGHSH, CDR2 LQKENI. The CDR3 has 18 residues. Trimming took off 2 bases at V and 0 bases at J, with 19 bases between the two ends. Here the CDR3 DNA reads TGTGCCAGCTCACCAAGGTCTCAGGGGAGATCCATGAACACTGAAGCTTTCTTT. It codes for CASSPRSQGRSMNTEAFF.

The chain is built from TRBV19 and TRBJ1-5; D is unclear. Germline V gene data show CDR1 as LNHDA and CDR2 as SQIVND (reference sequence). The CDR3 runs 15 residues. Trimming took off 2 bases at V and 2 bases at J, with 10 bases between the two ends. The chain's CDR3 is CASSIQPQGNQPQHF. The CDR3 coding sequence is TGTGCCAGTAGTATACAGCCTCAGGGCAATCAGCCCCAGCATTTT.

The V and J genes are TRBV27 and TRBJ2-6; D call uncertain. The CDR3 has 17 amino acids. The germline V gene has CDR1 MNHEY and CDR2 SMNVEV (reference sequence). Trimming cost V 5 bases and J 0 bases, with 14 bases left between them. The CDR3 here is CASSPRTEYSGANVLTF. The CDR3 DNA is TGTGCCAGCAGTCCGAGGACGGAGTACTCTGGGGCCAACGTCCTGACTTTC.

V and J are TRBV5-1 and TRBJ1-4; perhaps TRBD1 as D (6 bases). Deletions cut 2 bases from V and 7 bases from J, with 12 bases between. This CDR3 has 14 amino acids. Germline loops: CDR1 SGHRS, CDR2 YFSETQ. For the CDR3, the DNA is TGCGCCAGCAGCTTTGGGGGGGCGCCTGAAAAACTGTTTTTT. This translates into CASSFGGAPEKLFF.

This chain connects TRBV6-5 to TRBJ1-5; D is uncertain. Germline CDR1 is MNHEY and CDR2 is SVGAGI. V shed 8 bases and J shed 2 bases, with 10 bases lying between them. There are 13 residues in the CDR3. CDR3 sequence (DNA): TGTGCCAGCTCGGAAGTACGCAATCAGCCCCAGCATTTT. Translation gives CASSEVRNQPQHF.

This clone occurred a few times. The J gene is TRBJ1-5, the V gene TRBV6-5, with 10 bases lining up with TRBD1. The CDR3 extends over 13 amino acids. Germline V gene data show CDR1 as MNHEY and CDR2 as SVGAGI. V gave up 10 bases and J gave up 6 bases; unmatched junction bases: 6. CDR3 protein: CATDRGRGQPQHF. Here the CDR3 DNA reads TGTGCCACAGACAGGGGGCGAGGTCAGCCCCAGCATTTT.

This clone was picked up one time. The chain links TRBV9 to TRBJ1-5; weak D call: TRBD1 (5 bases). CDR1 is SGDLS, CDR2 YYNGEE, per germline. There are 16 residues in the CDR3. The germline V and J ends were trimmed by 0 bases and 0 bases, with 10 bases remaining between them. The DNA for the CDR3 is TGTGCCAGCAGCGTAGCCGGGGGTTATAGCAATCAGCCCCAGCATTTT. Amino acids: CASSVAGGYSNQPQHF.

V is TRBV4-2 and J is TRBJ1-6; D is uncertain. V was trimmed by 1 base and J by 5 bases, leaving 9 bases between them. From germline, CDR1 is LGHNA and CDR2 YNFKEQ. CDR3 length equals 15 residues. The CDR3 protein is CASSQGYAHNSPLHF. Here the CDR3 DNA reads TGTGCCAGCAGCCAAGGCTATGCGCATAATTCACCCCTCCACTTT.

This chain joins TRBV4-1 and TRBJ1-4, with D uncertain. The CDR3 sequence is 17 residues long. V lost 1 base to trimming and J lost 0 bases, with 12 bases between them. The germline V gene encodes CDR1 MGHRA and CDR2 YSYEKL. Here the CDR3 reads CASSQVLARPTNEKLFF. Here the CDR3 DNA reads TGCGCCAGCAGCCAAGTACTAGCCAGGCCAACTAATGAAAAACTGTTTTTT.